The source of this TCR beta chain is a study of OX40 agonist ivuxolimab in advanced cancers. With respect to the entire study: Ivuxolimab, which targeted the costimulatory receptor OX40 (CD134), was an agonistic, fully human IgG2 monoclonal antibody. The point of sequencing TCRbeta in the periphery was to test whether ivuxolimab changed TCR sequence diversity and drove clonal T-cell expansion. Patients were allowed to have had prior anti-PD-1, anti-PD-L1 or anti-CTLA-4 therapy, and approximately 39% of the dose-escalation patients had been treated with checkpoint inhibitors. The paper reports the monotherapy dose-escalation portion (N of about 47 patients) of the phase I ivuxolimab trial. The dose-escalation cohort was roughly 87% male with a mean age of approximately 59 years, ranging from about 23 to 85. Partial responses were achieved by three dose-escalation patients, of whom one had hepatocellular carcinoma and two had cutaneous melanoma. Intravenous ivuxolimab was administered to patients every 2 weeks at six dose levels: 0.01, 0.1, 0.3, 1.5, 3 and 10 mg/kg. Among the approximately 54 dose-escalation patients, around 20 had hepatocellular carcinoma, approximately 15 melanoma, 9 renal cell carcinoma and 9 head and neck cancer. What the work shows at the level of the full study, not this receptor alone: After ivuxolimab, expanded clones were on average more numerous among CD8+ T cells than among CD4+ T cells. Low levels of normalized T-cell clonal expansion were also seen in some patients who did not respond. Clonal expansion of both CD4+ and CD8+ blood T cells was observed from baseline to week 6 at doses 0.1 to 3.0 mg/kg. Which antigens the clonally expanded peripheral T cells were specific for was not determined. Partial responders in the 0.1-3.0 mg/kg groups had among the lowest normalized peripheral clonal expansion, especially among CD8+ T cells.

Comments on this clone: The antigen it recognizes is unknown. Within one base of it there is no much larger clone, and no base qualities were kept.

For sequencing of the TCRbeta CDR3 region, genomic DNA was extracted from the sorted cells. The immunoSEQ Assay was used for sequencing of TCRbeta CDR3 regions. Not all clones reach the TCRdb copy of this immuneACCESS table, which keeps in-frame sequences only. Checked studies attribute under half of the gap to unresolved V genes and leave the rest unexplained. Recorded for this sample are roughly 34,000 clones; over 85% of them occurred a single time. The biggest ten clones account for about 0.87% of the sample. The CDR3 spans 19 residues, from the cysteine through the phenylalanine. The sequence is cut down to CDR3 DNA, 57 bases in frame from base 1. The CDR1 and CDR2 encoded by the germline V gene are SGDLS and YYNGEE. Trimming costs V 0 bases and J 2 bases, and their ends lie 21 bases apart. The trial excluded patients who had a history of autoimmune disease or who were on systemic immunosuppression. Peripheral blood for TCR sequencing was collected from all dose cohorts at baseline, on cycle 4 day 1, and on cycle 7 day 1. The samples were taken from a phase I, first-in-human, multicenter, open-label dose-escalation trial of ivuxolimab. The trial enrolled adults with locally advanced or metastatic head and neck squamous cell, hepatocellular, melanoma or renal cell carcinoma. Before TCR sequencing, CD4+ and CD8+ T cells were separately sorted from peripheral blood.

The material was CD4+ or CD8+ T cells sorted from blood, obtained in a trial of the OX40 agonist ivuxolimab. The TCR sequence derives from an adult with an advanced solid tumor such as melanoma, head and neck, liver or kidney cancer. The sequence joins TRBV9 to TRBJ2-1; the D gene may be TRBD1 or TRBD2, since each aligns over 5 bases. The CDR3 reads CASSVATFTGTGTYNEQFF. The nucleotide sequence reads TGTGCCAGCAGCGTAGCTACGTTCACCGGGACGGGGACCTACAATGAGCAGTTCTTC.